These 11 T cell receptor beta chains were sequenced from one sample in a study of CD8+ T cells in alopecia areata. RNA extraction was followed by reverse transcription into cDNA, which acted as the sequencing template. Produced via immunoSEQ multiplex PCR; TCRdb's table is partial and in-frame only. The profile shows roughly 150,000 clones, around 50% of them singletons. Sequencing used CD8+ T cells sorted from blood, obtained at week 0. The origin of the receptors is a human donor with alopecia areata.

The J gene is TRBJ1-5, the V gene TRBV19, with no clear D. V was clipped by 2 bases and J by 6 bases, with 8 bases between them. CDR1 LNHDA and CDR2 SQIVND come from the germline V gene (reference sequence). CDR3 length: 13 residues. The CDR3 nucleotides read TGTGCCAGTAGTATAAAAGGGCTTCAGCCCCAGCATTTT. The encoded protein is CASSIKGLQPQHF.

The chain uses TRBV9 and TRBJ1-1; D remains ambiguous. Germline-derived CDR1 and CDR2 are SGDLS and YYNGEE. Deletions cut 0 bases from V and 0 bases from J, with 6 bases between. The CDR3 spans 14 residues. CDR3 sequence reads: CASSVVQLNTEAFF. The CDR3 DNA reads TGTGCCAGCAGCGTAGTACAGCTGAACACTGAAGCTTTCTTT.

The rearrangement joins TRBV5-6 to TRBJ2-7, with 10 bases matching TRBD1. V trimming: 5 bases; J trimming: 3 bases; junction bases outside the gene matches: 8. The length of the CDR3 is 15 residues. CDR1 and CDR2 from the germline V gene are SGHDT and YYEEEE. CDR3 residues: CASRQEGQGSYEQYF. The DNA for the CDR3 is TGTGCCAGCAGACAGGAGGGACAGGGGAGCTACGAGCAGTACTTC.

The chain couples TRBV27 to TRBJ2-7, with 11 bases that match TRBD2. Germline lookup yields CDR1 MNHEY and CDR2 SMNVEV (reference sequence). The V gene end was trimmed by 6 bases and the J gene end by 3 bases; junction bases not matched to a gene: 1. This CDR3 region has 13 residues. In DNA form, the CDR3 reads TGTGCCAGCAGCACTAGCGGGGGCTACGAGCAGTACTTC. Amino acids: CASSTSGGYEQYF.

The chain is built from TRBV7-9 and TRBJ2-1; 7 bases agree with TRBD1. CDR3 size: 15 residues. The germline V gene encodes CDR1 SEHNR and CDR2 FQNEAQ (reference sequence). V was pared by 4 bases and J by 5 bases, with 8 bases of the junction left unmatched. The CDR3 sequence: CASSSPGTANNEQFF. CDR3 nucleotides: TGTGCCAGCAGCTCCCCCGGGACAGCAAACAATGAGCAGTTCTTC.

The chain recombines TRBV20-1 with TRBJ2-1, with a tentative D call TRBD2 (5 bases). Germline lookup yields CDR1 DFQATT and CDR2 SNEGSKA (reference sequence). V was shortened by 3 bases and J by 6 bases, with 6 bases between the two germline ends. The CDR3 totals 11 residues. Here the CDR3 reads CSASLANEQFF. DNA of the CDR3: TGCAGTGCTAGCCTAGCCAATGAGCAGTTCTTC.

In its sample, this clone was seen a few times. V usage is TRBV4-1 and J usage is TRBJ2-7; no clear D gene. V lost 1 base and J 0 bases, leaving 10 bases between the germline ends. CDR3 length equals 15 residues. CDR1 MGHRA and CDR2 YSYEKL come from the germline V gene. The CDR3 is CASSQVERSSYEQYF. For the CDR3, the DNA is TGCGCCAGCAGCCAAGTTGAGAGGAGCTCCTACGAGCAGTACTTC.

The chain carries TRBV15 and TRBJ2-7; D gene uncertain. V lost 3 bases and J 7 bases, leaving 16 bases between the germline ends. This CDR3 is 14 amino acids long. In germline, CDR1 is LNHNV, CDR2 YYDKDF (reference sequence). The CDR3, as DNA: TGTGCCACCAGCAGCCCTCCGCAGAGTATTGAGCAGTACTTC. Its translation: CATSSPPQSIEQYF.

V is TRBV29-1 and J is TRBJ2-5; TRBD2 is a possible D gene (6 bases). Germline V gene data show CDR1 as SQVTM and CDR2 as ANQGSEA. V was cut by 3 bases and J by 2 bases, with 13 bases left in between. CDR3 length equals 14 residues. CDR3 sequence: CSVDAASEQETQYF. For the CDR3, the DNA is TGCAGCGTTGATGCGGCTAGCGAACAAGAGACCCAGTACTTC.

The chain couples TRBV30 to TRBJ1-1, with D tentatively TRBD1 (5 bases). Trimming removed 2 bases from V and 7 bases from J, with 20 bases in between. Germline CDR1 GTSNPN, CDR2 SVGIG (reference sequence). CDR3 length equals 15 residues. The CDR3 loop is CAWSNFRDGRLEAFF. CDR3 bases: TGTGCCTGGAGTAACTTCCGGGACGGCAGACTTGAAGCTTTCTTT. The full variable domain, its missing parts supplied by reference TRBV30 and TRBJ1-1, is SQTIHQWPATLVQPVGSPLSLECTVEGTSNPNLYWYRQAAGRGLQLLFYSVGIGQISSEVPQNLSASRPQDRQFILSSKKLLLSDSGFYLCAWSNFRDGRLEAFFGQGTRLTVV.

The chain is built from TRBV6-5 and TRBJ2-1, with TRBD2 matching 15 bases. V gave up 2 bases and J gave up 8 bases; unmatched junction bases: 4. CDR1 is MNHEY, CDR2 SVGAGI, per germline. The CDR3 is made up of 16 amino acids. In nucleotides, the CDR3 is TGTGCCAGCAGTTACCGGACTAGCGGGGGGGTAGATGAGCAGTTCTTC. Translated: CASSYRTSGGVDEQFF.